These 4 T cell receptor beta chains came from one sample sequenced in a study of Ad26.COV2.S vaccination and SARS-CoV-2 variants. Only in-frame clones appear in the TCRdb table, and some are missing; sequencing was by immunoSEQ multiplex PCR. The sample lists roughly 500,000 clones, 80% to 90% seen once, with about 2.5% in the top ten. This sample's treatment: roughly 19 received Ad26.COV2.S at low or high dose, single or two shots; roughly five received placebo; per-sample allocation not given. Day 63 following the first vaccine or placebo injection was when the samples were taken. The sample was peripheral blood, taken in a trial of Ad26.COV2.S vaccine versus placebo. These receptors were obtained from a person between 18 and 65 years old who received the Ad26.COV2.S COVID-19 vaccine or a placebo.

The CDR3: CASSGGWTSIDNEQFF. CDR3 nucleotide sequence: TGCGCCAGCAGCGGGGGATGGACTAGCATAGACAATGAGCAGTTCTTC. The chain has TRBV5-1 and TRBJ2-1; 8 bases fit TRBD2. V trimming: 4 bases; J trimming: 5 bases; junction bases outside the gene matches: 11. Germline V gene sequence: CDR1 SGHRS, CDR2 YFSETQ. This CDR3 spans 16 amino acids.

The chain uses TRBV28 and TRBJ2-7; 7 bases line up with TRBD1. The CDR3 is made up of 14 amino acids. Per the germline V gene, CDR1 is MDHEN and CDR2 is SYDVKM. V lost 6 bases and J lost 6; bases outside the gene matches: 11. Written as DNA, the CDR3 is TGTGCCAGCAGCAACCGAGGGGGCGCGGGCGAGCAGTACTTC. Translating gives CASSNRGGAGEQYF.

The CDR3 coding sequence is TGTGCCAGTACGGCCCTAGCGAACACCGGGGAGCTGTTTTTT. Encoded protein: CASTALANTGELFF. This chain links TRBV19 with TRBJ2-2; D unresolved. The CDR3 spans 14 residues. Germline V gene data show CDR1 as LNHDA and CDR2 as SQIVND (reference sequence). V was pared by 7 bases and J by 0 bases, with 9 bases between.

The gene calls are TRBV3-1 (or the pseudogene TRBV3-2) and TRBJ1-1; no clear D gene. The CDR3 is 14 residues long. V was clipped by 3 bases and J by 4 bases, with 12 bases between them. Germline V gives CDR1 LGHDT, CDR2 YNNKEL (reference sequence). In nucleotides, the CDR3 is TGTGCCAGCAGCCAGTGGGAGTCCCTCACTGAAGCTTTCTTT. Translating gives CASSQWESLTEAFF.